This T cell receptor beta chain originates from a study of shared clonotypes between healthy human individuals. The germline V gene has CDR1 DFQATT and CDR2 SNEGSKA (reference sequence). The CDR3 loop spans 11 amino acids. Trimming removed 4 bases at V and 8 bases at J, with 10 bases between. CD45RO-negative, CCR7-positively selected cells formed the naive CD8 fraction, excluding terminally differentiated effector memory CD45RA+ cells. There were only Caucasian adults among the donors, and all lived in Nashville, Tennessee. The data were produced by immunoSEQ multiplex PCR, yet TCRdb's version contains in-frame clones alone and is incomplete. This sample has hundreds of thousands of clones, with about 91% found just once.

This clonotype was sampled from a man aged 30 to 45 in good health. Sequencing input: naive CD8+ T cells sorted from blood. This chain links TRBV20-1 with TRBJ2-3, with TRBD2 as a possible D gene (6 bases). The DNA for the CDR3 is TGCAGTGCTATGACGGAGGGTACGCAGTATTTT. It yields the protein CSAMTEGTQYF.